One and the same sample provided the 27 T cell receptor beta chains below, sequenced in a study of T cell changes during pregnancy in multiple sclerosis. The method was immunoSEQ multiplex PCR; TCRdb's version includes in-frame clones alone and lacks a portion of them. The data hold around 68,000 clones, with about 93% observed a single time. Sample: CD4+ T cells from peripheral blood mononuclear cells, taken before pregnancy. These TCRs come from a female donor with multiple sclerosis, enrolled in a pregnancy study.

This clone was seen more than once but under ten times. The chain links TRBV7-2 to TRBJ1-2; 7 positions agree with TRBD1. Germline CDR1 reads SGHTA; CDR2 reads FQGNSA. V lost 2 bases to trimming and J lost 5 bases; unmatched junction nucleotides: 8. The CDR3 is made up of 15 amino acids. The CDR3 DNA is TGTGCCAGCAGCTTATCTCCGGGACAGAGTTATGGCTACACCTTC. As protein: CASSLSPGQSYGYTF.

V usage is TRBV18 and J usage is TRBJ2-7, with TRBD2 matching 7 bases. The V and J ends lost 0 bases and 4 bases, in that order; junction bases with no gene match: 12. This CDR3 is 17 amino acids long. Germline V gene data show CDR1 as KGHSH and CDR2 as LQKENI. The CDR3 loop reads CASSPPGTNLPRYEQYF. The CDR3 coding sequence is TGTGCCAGCTCACCACCAGGGACTAATCTGCCCCGTTACGAGCAGTACTTC.

A single count supports this clone. V is TRBV6-5 and J is TRBJ1-2, with 7 bases aligning to TRBD1. V gave up 3 bases and J gave up 6 bases; unmatched junction bases: 7. This CDR3 is 14 amino acids long. Germline CDR1 is MNHEY and CDR2 is SVGAGI. The CDR3 loop reads CASSYSDRKDGYTF. CDR3 coding DNA: TGTGCCAGCAGTTATTCGGACAGGAAAGATGGCTACACCTTC.

Details on this clone: The sample carries other DNA sequences with the same CDR3. V gene TRBV5-1 combines with J gene TRBJ1-1; no clear D. The CDR3 has 13 residues. Per germline, CDR1 SGHRS and CDR2 YFSETQ. Trimming shortened V by 4 bases and J by 1 base, and 8 bases separated the two germline ends. CDR3 amino acids: CASSPTENTEAFF. The CDR3 DNA sequence: TGCGCCAGCAGCCCCACAGAGAACACTGAAGCTTTCTTT.

This clone was seen only once. The chain employs TRBV11-2 and TRBJ2-1; D unclear. Germline assignment: CDR1 SGHAT and CDR2 FQNNGV. The V and J ends lost 1 base and 7 bases respectively, with 11 bases between them. There are 14 residues in the CDR3. This chain's CDR3 is CASSLGASINEQFF. As DNA, the CDR3 is TGTGCCAGCAGCTTAGGAGCGTCTATTAATGAGCAGTTCTTC.

V gene TRBV15 combines with J gene TRBJ2-3, with D perhaps matching TRBD2 (7 bases). The CDR3 has 15 amino acids. Germline-derived CDR1 and CDR2 are LNHNV and YYDKDF (reference sequence). Deletions cut 1 base from V and 7 bases from J, with 15 bases between. DNA of the CDR3: TGTGCCACCAGCAGAGTTGGGGGGGGGCCGAATACGCAGTATTTT. As protein: CATSRVGGGPNTQYF.

This clone was counted a single time. The CDR3 spells CASSLAGGMGSYEQYF. The CDR3 DNA is TGCGCCAGCAGCTTGGCGGGGGGCATGGGATCCTACGAGCAGTACTTC. V and J are TRBV5-1 and TRBJ2-7; tentatively, D is TRBD2 (7 bases). Germline V gene lookup returns CDR1 SGHRS and CDR2 YFSETQ. The germline V and J ends were trimmed by 0 bases and 1 base, with 14 bases remaining between them. The CDR3 has 16 residues.

The chain combines TRBV2 with TRBJ2-3, with D perhaps matching TRBD2 (5 bases). The CDR3 runs to 13 residues. V lost 6 bases and J lost 2, with 9 bases in between. Germline CDR1 is SNHLY and CDR2 is FYNNEI. The CDR3 bases are TGTGCCAGCAGAGGGAGCTACACAGATACGCAGTATTTT. It encodes CASRGSYTDTQYF. The whole variable domain, remainder taken from reference TRBV2 and TRBJ2-3, is EPEVTQTPSHQVTQMGQEVILRCVPISNHLYFYWYRQILGQKVEFLVSFYNNEISEKSEIFDDQFSVERPDGSNFTLKIRSTKLEDSAMYFCASRGSYTDTQYFGPGTRLTVL.

V gene TRBV28 combines with J gene TRBJ1-2; weak D call: TRBD1 (6 bases). The CDR3 is made up of 13 amino acids. Trimming took off 3 bases at V and 2 bases at J, with 7 bases between the two ends. Germline V CDR1 and CDR2: MDHEN, SYDVKM. CDR3 in amino acids: CASSFGQNYGYTF. CDR3 nucleotide sequence: TGTGCCAGCAGTTTCGGACAGAACTATGGCTACACCTTC.

CDR3 in DNA: TGTGCCAGCAGCAATCGACAGGGATCGGGTACTGAAGCTTTCTTT. Translation: CASSNRQGSGTEAFF. The V call is TRBV11-2, the J call TRBJ1-1; TRBD1 matches at 7 bases. The CDR3 extends over 15 amino acids. Germline V gene sequence: CDR1 SGHAT, CDR2 FQNNGV. V dropped 5 bases and J dropped 5; count of bases not matched to a gene: 11. The variable domain in full, with the rest retrieved from reference TRBV11-2 and TRBJ1-1, is EAGVAQSPRYKIIEKRQSVAFWCNPISGHATLYWYQQILGQGPKLLIQFQNNGVVDDSQLPKDRFSAERLKGVDSTLKIQPAKLEDSAVYLCASSNRQGSGTEAFFGQGTRLTVV.

The CDR3 bases are TGTGCCACCAGGACTAGCGGGAGGACCGGGGAGCTGTTTTTT. Translating gives CATRTSGRTGELFF. V gene TRBV15 combines with J gene TRBJ2-2, with 13 bases identical to TRBD2. CDR3 length: 14 residues. Germline V gene sequence: CDR1 LNHNV, CDR2 YYDKDF (reference sequence). V was pared by 6 bases and J by 5 bases, with 0 bases of the junction left unmatched. Together with reference TRBV15 and TRBJ2-2, the CDR3 gives the full variable domain: DAMVIQNPRYQVTQFGKPVTLSCSQTLNHNVMYWYQQKSSQAPKLLFHYYDKDFNNEADTPDNFQSRRPNTSFCFLDIRSPGLGDTAMYLCATRTSGRTGELFFGEGSRLTVL.

This sequence joins TRBV6-5 and TRBJ2-1; D is possibly TRBD1 (5 bases). CDR1 is MNHEY and CDR2 is SVGAGI in the germline V gene. The CDR3 runs to 14 residues. Trimming removed 6 bases from V and 6 bases from J, with 15 bases in between. The CDR3 DNA reads as TGTGCCAGCAGAAGGGGAAAACTGGCCAATGAGCAGTTCTTC. This codes for CASRRGKLANEQFF.

This rearrangement joins TRBV30 to TRBJ2-5; maybe TRBD2 (6 bases). V lost 0 bases, J lost 4 bases, and 18 bases lay in between. The V gene's germline CDR1 is GTSNPN and CDR2 SVGIG (reference sequence). This CDR3 contains 16 residues. CDR3 DNA sequence: TGTGCCTGGAGTGTACTATTACCGGGAGCGCGAGAGACCCAGTACTTC. Translated: CAWSVLLPGARETQYF.

This rearrangement joins TRBV14 to TRBJ2-7; the match to TRBD1 covers 7 bases. Trimming cost V 6 bases and J 0 bases; bases outside gene matches: 8. Germline CDR1 is SGHDN and CDR2 is FVKESK. This CDR3 comprises 15 residues. The CDR3 region is CASRSSGGVSYEQYF. In DNA, the CDR3 is TGTGCCAGCAGATCCTCAGGGGGTGTCTCCTACGAGCAGTACTTC.

The rearrangement links TRBV28 to TRBJ2-7, with D tentatively TRBD2 (5 bases). CDR1 and CDR2 (germline): MDHEN, SYDVKM. The CDR3 is 14 residues long. V was trimmed by 5 bases and J by 4 bases, leaving 15 bases between them. The CDR3 DNA reads TGTGCCAGCAGTGTCCCGGGATCATCGTACGAGCAGTACTTC. It yields the protein CASSVPGSSYEQYF.

The V gene is TRBV7-8, the J gene TRBJ1-6; 7 positions match TRBD1. This CDR3 is built from 14 residues. Looked up from germline, CDR1 is SGHVS and CDR2 is FQNEAQ. The J segment lost 6 bases and the V segment lost 5 bases, leaving 4 bases of the junction unmatched. The CDR3 here is CASSDRDSNSPLHF. CDR3 DNA sequence: TGTGCCAGCAGCGACAGGGACAGTAATTCACCCCTCCACTTT.

The genes are TRBV7-9 and TRBJ2-5; 11 bases line up with TRBD1. Germline assignment: CDR1 SEHNR and CDR2 FQNEAQ (reference sequence). This CDR3 comprises 16 residues. With V trimmed by 2 bases and J by 4 bases, 6 bases remained unmatched. The chain's CDR3 is CASSLLQGTGGETQYF. CDR3 DNA: TGTGCCAGCAGCTTACTTCAAGGGACAGGGGGAGAGACCCAGTACTTC.

In this sample, this clone turned up a few times. V is TRBV28 and J is TRBJ2-1; D is perhaps TRBD2 (5 bases). Germline lookup yields CDR1 MDHEN and CDR2 SYDVKM. Trimming pared 2 bases from V and 1 base from J, leaving 9 bases between. CDR3 length: 15 residues. The DNA of the CDR3 is TGTGCCAGCAGTTTACGGAGGACTTCCTACAATGAGCAGTTCTTC. This codes for CASSLRRTSYNEQFF.

The V call is TRBV18, the J call TRBJ2-7; 11 bases are shared with TRBD1. Germline-derived CDR1 and CDR2 are KGHSH and LQKENI. Unmatched junction bases numbered 9, after V lost 1 base and J lost 7 bases. The CDR3 contains 16 residues. CDR3 region: CASSPLWTGGREEQYF. CDR3 nucleotide sequence: TGTGCCAGCTCACCACTCTGGACAGGGGGCCGCGAGGAGCAGTACTTC.

The CDR3 reads CAWSKTAGQGFLWGNTIYF. The DNA of the CDR3 is TGTGCCTGGAGTAAAACCGCGGGACAGGGTTTTTTGTGGGGAAACACCATATATTTT. This chain links TRBV30 with TRBJ1-3; 9 positions agree with TRBD1. CDR3 length equals 19 residues. The V segment lost 2 bases and the J segment 4 bases; nucleotides outside the gene matches: 18. Germline loops: CDR1 GTSNPN, CDR2 SVGIG (reference sequence).

The chain has TRBV5-1 and TRBJ2-5, with 7 bases fitting TRBD1. The junction had 4 bases not matched to a gene; V was cut back by 0 bases and J by 5 bases. CDR3 length equals 14 residues. CDR1 is SGHRS, CDR2 YFSETQ, per germline. CDR3 nucleotides: TGCGCCAGCAGCTTGGGACAGGGCCAGGAGACCCAGTACTTC. It is translated as CASSLGQGQETQYF.

The J gene is TRBJ1-2, the V gene TRBV9; 11 bases are a match to TRBD1. Germline CDR1 is SGDLS and CDR2 is YYNGEE. CDR3 length: 17 amino acids. After removal of 3 bases from V and 8 bases from J, the junction contained 15 bases not matched to a gene. This CDR3 reads CASSARTGGFKVGGYTF. In nucleotides, the CDR3 is TGTGCCAGCAGCGCCAGGACAGGGGGCTTCAAGGTGGGCGGCTACACCTTC.

This chain joins TRBV4-1 and TRBJ2-2; D is unresolved. Between the trimmed V and J ends, which lost 0 bases and 6 bases, there was a span of 8 bases. The CDR3 spans 14 residues. Germline values: CDR1 MGHRA, CDR2 YSYEKL. The CDR3 bases are TGCGCCAGCAGCCAAGAATTGGCCGCCGGGGAGCTGTTTTTT. This codes for CASSQELAAGELFF.

This clone has just a few counts. This rearrangement joins TRBV5-1 to TRBJ2-5; D is unresolved. Trimming removed 3 bases at V and 2 bases at J, with 11 bases between. There are 14 residues in the CDR3. The germline V gene encodes CDR1 SGHRS and CDR2 YFSETQ. This CDR3 is CASSSQVVQETQYF. CDR3 DNA sequence: TGCGCCAGCAGCTCCCAGGTAGTACAAGAGACCCAGTACTTC.

This sequence joins TRBV19 and TRBJ1-2, with D tentatively TRBD1 (5 bases). CDR3 size: 15 residues. Germline assignment: CDR1 LNHDA and CDR2 SQIVND (reference sequence). V lost 7 bases and J 0 bases, leaving 15 bases between the germline ends. The CDR3 nucleotides read TGTGCCAGTAATGCCGGGGGGGATGCTAACTATGGCTACACCTTC. Translating gives CASNAGGDANYGYTF.

The V and J genes are TRBV5-6 and TRBJ1-6, with 7 bases that match TRBD1. Germline CDR1 and CDR2: SGHDT and YYEEEE. The CDR3 extends over 15 amino acids. J gave up 7 bases and V 4 bases, and 8 bases lay outside the gene matches. The CDR3 reads CASSPPDRMNSPLHF. The CDR3 DNA follows: TGTGCCAGCAGCCCTCCGGACAGGATGAATTCACCCCTCCACTTT.

The rearrangement uses TRBV4-3 and TRBJ2-3, with D maybe TRBD1 (5 bases). The CDR3 runs 15 residues. Trimming cost V 1 base and J 3 bases, with 11 bases left between them. Germline assignment: CDR1 LGHNA and CDR2 YSLEER. The CDR3 DNA reads TGCGCCAGCAGCCAAGTAGCTCAGGGAACAGATACGCAGTATTTT. Its protein product is CASSQVAQGTDTQYF.